This entry is about one T cell receptor (beta chain). Patients who underwent sequencing had shown CD8+CD57+ cell expansion by flow cytometry. The use of genomic DNA as template underpinned the TCR beta VDJ and CDR3 profiling. TCRdb redid the calling of the reads with MiXCR, one entry per CDR3 protein. Of about 290,000 distinct CDR3 sequences in the sample, 45% to 65% were seen once. This specimen belongs to a study of CD8+CD57+ T cells in acquired aplastic anemia. The germline V gene has CDR1 SGDLS and CDR2 YYNGEE. With V trimmed by 4 bases and J by 4 bases, 11 bases remained unmatched. The CDR3 totals 15 residues.

This receptor was obtained from a human donor with aplastic anemia. Sequenced material: sorted CD4+, CD8+, or CD8+CD57+ T cells (not recorded which) from PBMCs. The rearrangement joins TRBV9 to TRBJ2-7; TRBD1 matches at 7 bases. CDR3 nucleotides: TGTGCCAGCAGCCCGACAGGGACCTTTGGGTACGAGCAGTACTTC. Translation gives CASSPTGTFGYEQYF.